The clone carrying this T cell receptor (beta chain) was counted once. Its antigen is currently unknown. These data belong to a study of OX40 agonist ivuxolimab in advanced cancers. Background on the study: Previous treatment with anti-PD-1, anti-PD-L1 or anti-CTLA-4 therapy was allowed; more than 35% had received some.

Assay: immunoSEQ multiplex PCR; the TCRdb copy retains only in-frame clones and omits some. Among tens of thousands of clones listed, less than 90% were seen once. CDR3 length: 13 amino acids. Germline V gene sequence: CDR1 MNHEY, CDR2 SMNVEV (reference sequence). V dropped 1 base and J dropped 3 bases, with 4 bases sitting between them. Study-level findings and limits: Those patients achieving a partial response at 0.1-3.0 mg/kg showed among the lowest clonal expansion. The expanded peripheral T cells' antigen specificity was not determined.

The clonotype was recovered from an adult with an advanced solid tumor such as melanoma, head and neck, liver or kidney cancer. V gene TRBV27 combines with J gene TRBJ1-5; the D is unclear. The sample in question was CD4+ or CD8+ T cells sorted from blood, obtained in a trial of the OX40 agonist ivuxolimab. The CDR3 region is CASSLWANQPQHF. The CDR3 coding sequence is TGTGCCAGCAGTTTATGGGCCAATCAGCCCCAGCATTTT.